This is a list of T cell receptor beta chains from one sample in a study of T cells in Graves' hyperthyroidism and ophthalmopathy. TCRdb reprocessed the multiplex PCR reads with MiXCR, giving one entry per CDR3 protein. The profile shows 300,000 to 400,000 distinct CDR3 sequences, about 14% of them singletons. Sequencing input: blood. The receptors were sampled from a woman in her thirties with Graves' ophthalmopathy. Both conserved end residues are part of each CDR3. The D gene is left open where the match is weak. Not all rows give a size; the values are once, few, many and, for expanded clones, a class.

v_gene	d_gene	j_gene	abundance	CDR3nt	CDR3aa
TRBV7-2	-	TRBJ1-1	-	TGTGCCAGCAGCTCGCCCGATGGGGGTTGGGCTTTCTTT	CASSSPDGGWAFF
TRBV20-1	-	TRBJ1-5	few	TGCAGTGCTAGAGATTGGAAGGCCAGCCGAGGGACTCAGCATTTT	CSARDWKASRGTQHF
TRBV20-1	TRBD2	TRBJ2-7	many	TGCAGTGCTAGAGGGGGGGGACTAGCGGGGAACGAGCAGTACTTC	CSARGGGLAGNEQYF
TRBV28	TRBD2	TRBJ2-5	many	TGTGCCAGCAGTGCAGGACTAGCGGGGGAGACCCAGTACTTC	CASSAGLAGETQYF
TRBV20-1	-	TRBJ2-3	-	TGCAGTGCTAGCCCTAGGTACGAGCGCGCAGATACGCAGTATTTT	CSASPRYERADTQYF
TRBV19	-	TRBJ1-1	many	TGTGCCAGTAGAGGTCAGGGGAACACTGAAGCTTTCTTT	CASRGQGNTEAFF
TRBV11-2	-	TRBJ2-5	many	TGTGCCAGCAGCTATGACGGGACCCAGTACTTC	CASSYDGTQYF
TRBV2	-	TRBJ2-7	many	TGTGCCAGCAGTGACGGGGGAACTAGCGAGCAGTACTTC	CASSDGGTSEQYF
TRBV12-3/TRBV12-4	-	TRBJ1-1	many	TGTGCCAGCAGTCTAACAGGGTTCGCTGAAGCTTTCTTT	CASSLTGFAEAFF
TRBV28	-	TRBJ1-6	many	TGTGCCAGCAGACCCGGGGGAGACTATAATTCACCCCTCCACTTT	CASRPGGDYNSPLHF
TRBV19	-	TRBJ1-5	-	TGTGCCAGTAGCTACGCGAACCCTGGTCTTAGTCAGCCCCAGCATTTT	CASSYANPGLSQPQHF
TRBV20-1	TRBD2	TRBJ2-3	-	TGCAGCAGACTAGCGGCTAGCACAGATACGCAGTATTTT	CSRLAASTDTQYF
TRBV18	-	TRBJ2-6	-	TGTGCCAGCTCACCCGACACGTGGGGTGCTGGGGCCAACGTCCTGACTTTC	CASSPDTWGAGANVLTF
TRBV5-1	-	TRBJ1-2	many	TGCGCCAGCAGCTCCCTCTCTGAACCCTCCGGCTACACCTTC	CASSSLSEPSGYTF
TRBV4-1	-	TRBJ2-7	many	TGCGCCAGCAGCCAAGAGGGGGCGAGGATAGACGAGCAGTACTTC	CASSQEGARIDEQYF
TRBV29-1	-	TRBJ2-6	-	TGCAGCATTTTTACCAGACTCTCTGGGGCCAACGTCCTGACTTTC	CSIFTRLSGANVLTF
TRBV24-1	TRBD2	TRBJ2-7	few	TGTGCCACCAGTGACCCGACTAGCGGGGCTTACGAGCAGTACTTC	CATSDPTSGAYEQYF
TRBV2	-	TRBJ1-1	-	TGTGCCAGCACCCCATCAACCTCGAACACTGAAGCTTTCTTT	CASTPSTSNTEAFF
TRBV4-2	TRBD2	TRBJ2-1	-	TGTGCCAGCAGCCAAGTACTAGCGACGATGCCGTTAACGTACAATGAGCAGTTCTTC	CASSQVLATMPLTYNEQFF
TRBV19	-	TRBJ2-1	many	TGTGCCAGTAGTATAGGGAGGGACTCGCAGTTCTTC	CASSIGRDSQFF
TRBV25-1	-	TRBJ1-6	few	TGTGCCAGCAGTGAATATGCTGTGATTAATTCACCCCTCCACTTT	CASSEYAVINSPLHF
TRBV28	TRBD1	TRBJ2-3	many	TGTGCCAGCAGGGGACAGGGGGCTAACACAGATACGCAGTATTTT	CASRGQGANTDTQYF